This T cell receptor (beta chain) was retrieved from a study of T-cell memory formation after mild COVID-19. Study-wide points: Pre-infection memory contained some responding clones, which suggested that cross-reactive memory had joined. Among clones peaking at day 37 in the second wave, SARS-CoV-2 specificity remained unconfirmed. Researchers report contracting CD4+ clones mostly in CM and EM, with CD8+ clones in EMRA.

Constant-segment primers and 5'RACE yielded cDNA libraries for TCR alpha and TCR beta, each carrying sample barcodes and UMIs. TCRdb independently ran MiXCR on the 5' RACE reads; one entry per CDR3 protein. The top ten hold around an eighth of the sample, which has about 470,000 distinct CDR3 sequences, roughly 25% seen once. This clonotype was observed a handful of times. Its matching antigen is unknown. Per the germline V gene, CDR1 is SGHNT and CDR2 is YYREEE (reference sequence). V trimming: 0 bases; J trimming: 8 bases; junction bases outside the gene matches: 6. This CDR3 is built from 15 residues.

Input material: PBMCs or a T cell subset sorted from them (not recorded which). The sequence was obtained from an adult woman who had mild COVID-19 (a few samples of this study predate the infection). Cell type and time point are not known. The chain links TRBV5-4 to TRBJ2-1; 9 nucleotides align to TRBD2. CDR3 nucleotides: TGTGCCAGCAGCTTGGAGGGCGGGAGGGCTTATGAGCAGTTCTTC. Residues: CASSLEGGRAYEQFF.